This T cell receptor (beta chain) was sequenced during a study of blood T cell repertoires in COVID-19. Of note for this clone: Other DNA sequences within the sample encode an identical CDR3.

V lost 5 bases, J lost 5 bases, and 12 bases lay in between. The germline gives CDR1 LNHDA, CDR2 SQIVND (reference sequence). The CDR3 runs 13 residues. The assay was immunoSEQ multiplex PCR, and TCRdb's table has in-frame clones only and misses some. Seen here are about 490,000 clones, 70% to 90% observed once, and the top ten hold about 3.2%. Sequencing was done on a sample of peripheral blood. The V call is TRBV19, the J call TRBJ1-1, with D unclear. This receptor was taken from a human donor in a cohort sampled during active COVID-19. The CDR3 DNA reads as TGTGCCAGTAGTCCCCGGGGAAGGACTGAAGCTTTCTTT. It specifies CASSPRGRTEAFF.